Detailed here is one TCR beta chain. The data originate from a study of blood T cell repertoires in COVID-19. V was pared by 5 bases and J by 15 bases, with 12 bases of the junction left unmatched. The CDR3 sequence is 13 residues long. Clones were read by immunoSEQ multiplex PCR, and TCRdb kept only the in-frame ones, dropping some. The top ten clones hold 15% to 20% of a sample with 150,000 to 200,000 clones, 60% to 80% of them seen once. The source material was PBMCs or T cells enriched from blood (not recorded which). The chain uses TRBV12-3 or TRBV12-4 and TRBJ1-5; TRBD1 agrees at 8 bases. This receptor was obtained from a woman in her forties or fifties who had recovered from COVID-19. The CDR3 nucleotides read TGTGCCAGCAGTGAAATAGACAGGGGATTGAGGCATTTT. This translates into CASSEIDRGLRHF.